This is a list of T cell receptor beta chains from one sample in a study of blood T cells in healthy people across ages. TCRdb itself ran the 5' RACE reads through MiXCR, one entry per CDR3 protein. Of 650,000 to 1,000,000 distinct CDR3 sequences listed, 30% to 45% are singletons. The sequencing sample was made of blood. All receptors come from a man aged 18 to 29 in good health. Each CDR3 is given with its conserved first and last residue. A D gene is named only where the DNA matches it firmly. Clone size is not always given. Where it is, it says once, few, many or a class for expanded clones.

>TRBV7-2|.|.|TRBJ2-1
TGTGCCAGCAGCTTATCTTTATTGGGCAATGAGCAGTTCTTC
CASSLSLLGNEQFF
>TRBV29-1|.|.|TRBJ1-1
TGCAGCGATGGGAACAGGGACACTGAAGCTTTCTTT
CSDGNRDTEAFF
>TRBV4-3|.|few|TRBJ2-1
TGCGCCAGCAGCCAAGAACGGAGCAGGTACAATGAGCAGTTCTTC
CASSQERSRYNEQFF
>TRBV20-1|.|.|TRBJ1-4
TGCAGTGCTAGAGTTGCGAGACCGCTTAATGAAAAACTGTTTTTT
CSARVARPLNEKLFF
>TRBV5-1|TRBD1|.|TRBJ1-1
TGCGCCAGCAGCCGGACAGGGGGGGGAATGAACACTGAAGCTTTCTTT
CASSRTGGGMNTEAFF
>TRBV27|.|few|TRBJ2-3
TGTGCCAGCAGTTTATCGCCTATTCATACGCGGTATTTT
CASSLSPIHTRYF
>TRBV29-1|.|few|TRBJ2-3
TGCAGCGTTGAGGTTGGGAAGAGTCGGGCGCAGTATTTT
CSVEVGKSRAQYF
>TRBV20-1|.|.|TRBJ1-1
TGCAGTGCTAGTGGCCGGGAGGCCACTGAAGCTTTCTTT
CSASGREATEAFF
>TRBV20-1|.|few|TRBJ1-1
TGCAGTGCCAAAGGTCCCGCGATGGGGACTGAAGCTTTCTTT
CSAKGPAMGTEAFF
>TRBV19|.|.|TRBJ2-1
TGTGCCAGTAGTAGGGACCCCCGACAATCCGAGCAGTTCTTC
CASSRDPRQSEQFF